Presented here are 10 T cell receptor beta chains from one specimen sequenced in a study of beta chain features in type 1 diabetes. Study-wide points: TCRB CDR3s were moderately but significantly shorter in Type 1 diabetes patients in all four CD4+ subsets.

The antigens these receptors bind are not known. The isolated RNA, all of it, was reverse transcribed, so expressed TCRB transcripts were what got sequenced. Profiling relied on immunoSEQ multiplex PCR, and the TCRdb table lists in-frame clones only, not all of them. The data show more than 300,000 clones, roughly 9.8% seen once. Sequencing was done on a sample of central memory CD4+ T cells from blood. The receptors here all came from a man under 40 with type 1 diabetes.

For this clone: The sample carries other DNA sequences with the same CDR3. V usage is TRBV7-2 and J usage is TRBJ2-5, with D perhaps assigned TRBD1 or TRBD2 (5 bases each). This CDR3 has 13 amino acids. Germline values: CDR1 SGHTA, CDR2 FQGNSA. The V and J ends lost 4 bases and 3 bases respectively, with 9 bases between them. CDR3: CASSSGAEETQYF. The DNA of the CDR3 is TGTGCCAGCAGCTCCGGGGCTGAAGAGACCCAGTACTTC.

This chain connects TRBV27 to TRBJ2-7, with 14 bases fitting TRBD2. Germline loops: CDR1 MNHEY, CDR2 SMNVEV (reference sequence). The CDR3 is made up of 17 amino acids. V lost 4 bases, J lost 12 bases, and 17 bases stayed unmatched. CDR3 sequence reads: CASSWVLAGTSGRLLYF. The CDR3 DNA reads as TGTGCCAGCAGTTGGGTACTTGCCGGGACTAGCGGGAGATTGTTGTACTTC.

In this sample, this clone turned up a few times. The chain couples TRBV4-3 to TRBJ2-3; 12 bases map to TRBD2. Trimming removed 4 bases from V and 5 bases from J; junction bases left unmatched: 13. Germline V CDR1 and CDR2: LGHNA, YSLEER. The CDR3 length is 18 residues. The CDR3 loop is CASSLQGGLAGRGDTQYF. The CDR3 DNA follows: TGCGCCAGCAGCCTTCAAGGCGGACTAGCGGGACGTGGAGATACGCAGTATTTT.

At least ten counts were recorded for this clone. The chain has TRBV2 and TRBJ2-1; TRBD1 might be the D (6 bases). Per the germline V gene, CDR1 is SNHLY and CDR2 is FYNNEI. The CDR3 spans 12 residues. Between the trimmed V and J ends, which lost 4 bases and 5 bases, there was a span of 6 bases. The CDR3 protein is CASSGQDNEQFF. The CDR3 nucleotides read TGTGCCAGCAGTGGACAGGACAATGAGCAGTTCTTC.

V usage is TRBV7-2 and J usage is TRBJ2-5; 11 nucleotides match TRBD1. With V trimmed by 2 bases and J by 4 bases, 6 bases remained unmatched. Germline loops: CDR1 SGHTA, CDR2 FQGNSA. CDR3 size: 16 residues. The CDR3: CASSLNGQGARETQYF. In DNA form, the CDR3 reads TGTGCCAGCAGCTTAAACGGACAGGGGGCACGAGAGACCCAGTACTTC.

Only a few counts were recorded for this clone. The V gene is TRBV10-3, the J gene TRBJ2-3; D is unresolved. This CDR3 has 14 residues. V was clipped by 11 bases and J by 2 bases, with 17 bases between them. The germline V gene encodes CDR1 ENHRY and CDR2 SYGVKD. The CDR3 DNA follows: TGTGCCTCCCATTCTCCAAGCAACACAGATACGCAGTATTTT. This translates into CASHSPSNTDTQYF.

This clone showed up just a few times. This may stem from a read error, because a much larger clone lies one nucleotide away. V and J are TRBV4-2 and TRBJ2-5; D is unclear. Trimming stripped 4 bases from V and 2 bases from J, with 2 bases between. This CDR3 is built from 11 residues. The germline V gene has CDR1 LGHNA and CDR2 YNFKEQ. CDR3 sequence: CASSRQETQYF. As DNA, the CDR3 is TGTGCCAGCAGCCGACAAGAGACCCAGTACTTC.

This clone showed up many times. The chain joins TRBV7-2 to TRBJ2-1; 7 nucleotides line up with TRBD1. Germline CDR1 reads SGHTA; CDR2 reads FQGNSA. The CDR3 is made up of 15 amino acids. V was clipped by 3 bases and J by 7 bases; unmatched bases: 9. The CDR3 loop is CASSFPRTGSNEQFF. CDR3 coding DNA: TGTGCCAGCAGCTTTCCTCGGACAGGCTCAAATGAGCAGTTCTTC.

This clone was counted many times. Other DNA sequences in this specimen translate into the identical CDR3. V is TRBV7-2 and J is TRBJ2-1; no clear D gene. V lost 2 bases and J 8 bases, leaving 4 bases between the germline ends. The CDR3 has 11 residues. Looked up from germline, CDR1 is SGHTA and CDR2 is FQGNSA. This CDR3 reads CASSLYDEQFF. CDR3 nucleotide sequence: TGTGCCAGCAGCTTATACGATGAGCAGTTCTTC.

V usage is TRBV10-2 and J usage is TRBJ1-5; D is possibly TRBD1 (6 bases). Germline V lookup: CDR1 WSHSY, CDR2 SAAADI. V was clipped by 6 bases and J by 1 base, with 13 bases between them. This CDR3 spans 15 amino acids. The CDR3 sequence is CASSPGVQSNQPQHF. As DNA, the CDR3 is TGCGCCAGCAGCCCAGGGGTGCAAAGCAATCAGCCCCAGCATTTT.